These 2 T cell receptor beta chains share one sample of origin, sequenced in a study of Graves' ophthalmopathy and Graves' hyperthyroidism. Using RNA transcripts, the TCR beta CDR3 regions were amplified. The first-round RT-PCR employed HTBI primers together with the Qiagen OneStep RT-PCR kit. A multiplex PCR was then performed as the second round. MiXCR was run by TCRdb on the multiplex PCR reads, yielding one entry per CDR3 protein. The table records hundreds of thousands of distinct CDR3 sequences, roughly 41% of them present only once. Source material: peripheral blood. These receptors all stem from an adult man with Graves' ophthalmopathy.

This clonotype was counted a few times. The chain joins TRBV10-3 to TRBJ1-2, with 9 nucleotides matching TRBD1. The V and J ends lost 10 bases and 7 bases, in that order; junction bases with no gene match: 13. The V gene's germline CDR1 is ENHRY and CDR2 SYGVKD. The CDR3 length is 14 residues. CDR3 protein: CASCAAGTGTGYTF. In DNA, the CDR3 is TGTGCCAGCTGTGCTGCCGGGACAGGGACTGGCTACACCTTC.

The gene calls are TRBV7-2 and TRBJ1-2, with 8 bases lining up with TRBD1. CDR3 size: 15 residues. From germline, CDR1 is SGHTA and CDR2 FQGNSA. The trim removed 3 bases at V and 3 bases at J, leaving 6 bases unmatched. The CDR3 sequence is CASSFSGTGHYGYTF. CDR3 bases: TGTGCCAGCAGCTTTAGCGGGACAGGCCACTATGGCTACACCTTC.